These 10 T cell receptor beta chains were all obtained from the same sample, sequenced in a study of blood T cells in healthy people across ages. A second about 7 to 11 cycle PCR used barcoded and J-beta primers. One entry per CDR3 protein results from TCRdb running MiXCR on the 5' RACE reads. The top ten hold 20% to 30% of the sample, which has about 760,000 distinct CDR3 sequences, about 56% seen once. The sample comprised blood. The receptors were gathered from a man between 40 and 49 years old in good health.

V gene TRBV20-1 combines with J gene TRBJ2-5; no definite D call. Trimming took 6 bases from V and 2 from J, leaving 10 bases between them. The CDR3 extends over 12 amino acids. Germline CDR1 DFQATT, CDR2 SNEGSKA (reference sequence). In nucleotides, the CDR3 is TGCAGTGCGCGGACCCAGCAAGAGACCCAGTACTTC. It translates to CSARTQQETQYF.

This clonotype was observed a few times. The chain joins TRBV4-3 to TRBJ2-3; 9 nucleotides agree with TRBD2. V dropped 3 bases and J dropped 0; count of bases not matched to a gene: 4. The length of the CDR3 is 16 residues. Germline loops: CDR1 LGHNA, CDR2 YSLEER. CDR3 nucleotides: TGCGCCAGCAGCCATGGACTAGCGCGGAGCACAGATACGCAGTATTTT. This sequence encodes CASSHGLARSTDTQYF.

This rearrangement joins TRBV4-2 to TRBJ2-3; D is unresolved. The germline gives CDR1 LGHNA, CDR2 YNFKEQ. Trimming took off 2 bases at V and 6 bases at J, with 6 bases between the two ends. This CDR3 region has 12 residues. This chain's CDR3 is CASSQNLDTQYF. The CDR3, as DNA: TGTGCCAGCAGCCAAAATTTGGATACGCAGTATTTT.

For the CDR3, the DNA is TGTGCCGACACTCGGGAAAGGGGCAATGTGCAGCCCCAGCATTTT. Residues: CADTRERGNVQPQHF. The V call is TRBV15, the J call TRBJ1-5; a possible D gene is TRBD1 (5 bases). V was cut by 11 bases and J by 7 bases, with 24 bases left in between. Germline CDR1 LNHNV, CDR2 YYDKDF (reference sequence). The CDR3 is 15 amino acids.

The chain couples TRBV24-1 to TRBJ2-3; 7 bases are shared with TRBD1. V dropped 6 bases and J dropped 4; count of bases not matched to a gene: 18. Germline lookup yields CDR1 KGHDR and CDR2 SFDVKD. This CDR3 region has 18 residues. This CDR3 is CATSLSTTGRLVADTQYF. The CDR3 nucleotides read TGTGCCACCAGTCTATCTACGACAGGGCGGTTGGTAGCAGATACGCAGTATTTT.

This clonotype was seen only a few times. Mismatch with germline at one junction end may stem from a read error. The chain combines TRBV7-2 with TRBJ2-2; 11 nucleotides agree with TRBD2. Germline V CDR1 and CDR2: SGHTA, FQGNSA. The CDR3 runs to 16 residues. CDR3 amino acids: CASSLLAGGDTGELFF. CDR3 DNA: TGTGCCAGCAGCTTGTTAGCGGGAGGGGACACCGGGGAGTTGTTTTTT.

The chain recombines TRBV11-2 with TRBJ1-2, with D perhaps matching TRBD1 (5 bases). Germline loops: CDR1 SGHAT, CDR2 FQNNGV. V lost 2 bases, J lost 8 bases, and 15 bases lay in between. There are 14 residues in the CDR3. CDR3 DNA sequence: TGTGCCAGCAGCTTAAGCCAGGGTAGGAGCGGCTACACCTTC. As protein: CASSLSQGRSGYTF. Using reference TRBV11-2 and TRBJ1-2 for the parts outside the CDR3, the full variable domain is EAGVAQSPRYKIIEKRQSVAFWCNPISGHATLYWYQQILGQGPKLLIQFQNNGVVDDSQLPKDRFSAERLKGVDSTLKIQPAKLEDSAVYLCASSLSQGRSGYTFGSGTRLTVV.

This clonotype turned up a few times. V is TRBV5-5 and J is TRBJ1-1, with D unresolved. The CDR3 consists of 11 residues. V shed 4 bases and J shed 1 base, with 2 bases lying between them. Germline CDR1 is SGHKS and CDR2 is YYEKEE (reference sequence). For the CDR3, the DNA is TGTGCCAGCAGCAAGAACACTGAAGCTTTCTTT. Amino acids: CASSKNTEAFF. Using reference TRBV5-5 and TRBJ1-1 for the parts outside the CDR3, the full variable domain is DAGVTQSPTHLIKTRGQQVTLRCSPISGHKSVSWYQQVLGQGPQFIFQYYEKEERGRGNFPDRFSARQFPNYSSELNVNALLLGDSALYLCASSKNTEAFFGQGTRLTVV.

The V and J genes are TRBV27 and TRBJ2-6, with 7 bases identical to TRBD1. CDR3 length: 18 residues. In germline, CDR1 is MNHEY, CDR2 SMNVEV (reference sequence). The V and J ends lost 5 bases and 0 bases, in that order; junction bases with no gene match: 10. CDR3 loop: CASSVLPPGGSGANVLTF. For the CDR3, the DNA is TGTGCCAGCAGTGTACTACCACCAGGGGGCTCTGGGGCCAACGTCCTGACTTTC.

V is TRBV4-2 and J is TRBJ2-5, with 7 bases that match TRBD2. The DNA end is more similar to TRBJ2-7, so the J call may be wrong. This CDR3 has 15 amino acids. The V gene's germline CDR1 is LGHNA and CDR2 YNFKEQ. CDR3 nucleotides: TGTGCCAGCAGCCAAGAGGGACGGGGAGGGAGCGAGCAGTACTTC. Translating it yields CASSQEGRGGSEQYF.